This T cell receptor (beta chain) appears in the sequencing data of a study of cytomegalovirus exposure and HLA in healthy donors (dated by TCRdb to about 2017). Regarding the research as a whole: According to an earlier analysis of a few hundred of the donors, 200 million or so T cells yielded 90 million to 130 million unique TCR beta sequences and more than 250 Gb of sequence data. Approximately 310 gigabases of sequencing data and tens of millions of unique TCR sequences made up an early release that covered over 550 HLA-typed donors. The genetic ancestry cluster associated with self-reported Caucasian donors included around four fifths of the roughly 410 genotyped donors. The study was designed to test whether signatures of past pathogen exposure could be identified by cataloging public T cell receptors. The study profiled the T cell repertoires of around 700 subjects by immunosequencing and related them to cytomegalovirus serostatus. Besides the first cohort of 500 to 700 subjects, a separate validation cohort made up of roughly 120 different subjects was used. To predict cytomegalovirus infection status, the study combined high-throughput TCR immunosequencing, statistical association of individual TCRs with disease status, and machine learning. To study patterns of TCR occurrence, a later analysis re-analyzed previously published TCR beta repertoires from 650 to 750 donors and added high-resolution HLA genotyping. Rather than drawing on any new phenotypic data, the later analysis identified candidate immune exposures from TCR beta sequences and the way those sequences occurred across donors. In an earlier analysis of roughly 540 of the donors, high-throughput TCR beta sequencing was used to judge whether each TCR beta V gene segment behaved as functional or pseudogenic. Donor age, sex, ethnicity and CMV serostatus were collected together with the repertoire data. A later genetic analysis used genome-wide SNP genotypes for about three fifths of the 666 donors, treating that subset as a discovery cohort. Every repertoire in the discovery cohort had been generated on one and the same sequencing platform. HLA typing covered class I and class II loci at four-digit resolution. The number of typed donors differed by locus: roughly 629-640 for A, B, C, DRB1 and DQB1; 522 for DQA1; roughly 600 for DPA1; and about 450 for DPB1. About 5 DR-DQ haplotypes were handled as single units for association and clustering, since linkage in the cohort was strong. Among some 400 genotyped donors of the cohort, an average of around 220,000 unique TCR beta nucleotide sequences was sequenced per donor, of which about 19% were non-productive.

A remark on this clone: It has no known antigen specificity. No clone much larger than this one lies a single base away; base qualities are absent.

The germline V end is reduced by 0 bases and the J end by 0 bases; junction bases left unmatched: 3. The germline V gene sets CDR1 to LGHNT and CDR2 to FRNRAP. Measured from the cysteine to the phenylalanine, the CDR3 is 17 residues long. Only the CDR3 part of the read is kept: 51 bases, read in frame from the first base. Library construction relied on the immunoSEQ multiplex PCR assay. The multiplex PCR relied on a mix of 60 forward primers for TCR Vbeta segments and 13 reverse primers for TCR Jbeta segments. Amplification of the CDR3 region of rearranged TCR beta genes was performed with a multiplex PCR assay on genomic DNA. The Illumina HiSeq System was used to sequence the amplified TCR beta libraries as 87-base-pair reads. Per the source publication's procedure: Across the roughly 600 repertoires, a later analysis counted tens of millions of unique TCR beta chains, approximately 12 million of which were shared by at least two donors. Raw reads were error-corrected and collapsed into unique sequences with a nearest-neighbor algorithm that merged closely related sequences to remove PCR and sequencing errors. CDR3 sequences were aligned to IMGT reference sequences to assign V, D and J gene segments. For a sequence to be retained, at least a six-nucleotide match to both a V gene segment and a J gene segment was required. Rearrangements were called productive when the CDR3 lacked stop codons and stayed in frame with V and J; all others were non-productive. CDR3 was defined by IMGT convention, running from the second conserved V-encoded cysteine to the conserved J-encoded phenylalanine. The earlier analysis of 500 to 750 of the donors excluded any sequence lacking an unambiguous match to a single V gene segment. An earlier analysis of almost 600 of the donors classified V segments as functional when productive rearrangements were above 56.7% and as segregating when the standard deviation between donors was above 5%. A statistical classification framework was built for diagnosing cytomegalovirus status from the catalog of TCR beta chain sequences. In a later analysis, TCR nucleotide sequences were compared against IMGT/GENE-DB human TR gene sequences so that V and J genes could be assigned. A later analysis assigned CDR3 sequences and most-parsimonious VDJ recombination scenarios with the TCRdist pipeline. In a later analysis, each TCR beta chain was defined by its CDR3 amino acid sequence together with its V-gene family, and reads without a unique V-gene family were excluded. A later analysis removed 550 to 700 highly shared, low-generation-probability nucleotide sequences to deal with suspected cross-contamination and a sequencing artifact. A later analysis calculated a clonal expansion index for each public chain from normalized within-repertoire ranks of inferred template counts. In a later analysis, generation probabilities were computed with a VDJ recombination model fitted to out-of-frame rearrangements, and the resulting probabilities were checked against IGoR. Hypergeometric tests were used in a later analysis to score TCR-TCR, TCR-HLA and TCR-CMV co-occurrence, with a repertoire-size bias correction applied to the TCR pairs. False discovery rates were estimated in a later analysis by permuting HLA or CMV assignments 20 times. In a later analysis, co-occurring TCRs were grouped with DBSCAN, and TCRdist sequence similarity was added when clustering was performed within HLA-allele-positive subsets. Repertoires with fewer than 30,000 or more than 120,000 public chains were left out of co-occurrence clustering, as were a few repertoires with anomalous nucleotide sharing. Sourced from immuneACCESS, this table was stored by TCRdb with only in-frame sequences that have V and J called. A share of the clones is absent; for the studies checked, an unresolved V gene accounts for under half, and the remainder has no known explanation. The V and J calls and the clone size are those of that table, but D and trimming were determined from the DNA. The sample table records over 150,000 clones; 80% of these occur just once. The ten largest account for roughly 9.7% of the sample.

The cohort consisted of some 670 healthy bone marrow donors. All cohort members were sampled while nominally healthy, although unrecorded immune exposures were likely present. The donor tested CMV seropositive, placing the donor among the approximately 310 seropositive members of the cohort. A peripheral blood sample was provided by each donor, and peripheral blood mononuclear cells were used for TCR beta sequencing. The Qiagen DNeasy Blood Extraction Kit was used to extract genomic DNA from the blood cell samples. On the study overall, not on this receptor specifically: Assigning TCR associations to individual alleles was difficult when HLA alleles, especially DR and DQ, strongly co-occurred. The classifier was reported to diagnose cytomegalovirus status with high specificity and sensitivity in both the original and validation cohorts. A later analysis reported that several top co-occurrence clusters appeared linked to parvovirus B19, influenza, CMV and Epstein-Barr virus. An association between a missense DCLRE1C variant and V-gene and J-gene trimming of TCR beta chains was found in a later genetic analysis and replicated in an independent cohort. Because counts were too low, seventeen rarely observed V segments, including chromosome 9 orphons, were left out of the earlier analysis of about 500 of the donors. Some IMGT-functional V segments, including TRBV6-2 and TRBV6-3, could not be distinguished by the 87-base-pair reads and were therefore excluded. A later genetic analysis reported fewer N-insertions in productive TCRs among donors in an Asian-associated ancestry cluster than the roughly 720-donor mean. Most TCR sequences were seen in very few donors, while some public TCRs were found in many individuals. A later analysis associated 16,951 TCR beta sequences with specific HLA alleles at a false discovery rate of 0.05. A later analysis found that HLA-associated TCR beta chains were more clonally expanded and had lower generation probabilities than equally common non-associated chains. In a later analysis, the rate of TCR association differed among HLA loci, with DRB1 alleles having the most associated TCRs and HLA-C alleles having the fewest. An earlier analysis of approximately 600 of the donors showed that most TCR beta V segments appeared in productive rearrangements either about 87% or about 30% of the time, which broadly matched IMGT annotations. In vitro tests confirmed that a few of the cytomegalovirus-associated TCR beta chains recognize cytomegalovirus antigens. A cluster of highly shared sequence variants was judged likely to represent a technical artifact of the sequencing pipeline. CMV serostatus was the only immune exposure information available for the cohort. Only TCR beta chains were sequenced in this cohort, and the absence of alpha or paired-chain data limited detectable features. Linkage disequilibrium might explain the correlated functional status among segregating V segments, but an unknown experimental factor could not be ruled out. Because HLA typing was missing for some donors at each locus, association tests included only the typed subset. The authors suggested that the approach could potentially be extended to other disease states and immunological phenotypes. In a later analysis, most CMV-associated TCR beta chains were found to appear HLA-restricted, with HLA associations seemingly driven largely by CMV exposure. A further reported finding was that TCR beta sequences accurately predicted the HLA-A and HLA-B alleles for most subjects in the first cohort. Roughly uniform sequencing depth across donors was assumed in presence/absence analyses, although this assumption may not hold. The study listed 150 to 200 TCR beta chains as associated with cytomegalovirus.

Source material: PBMCs. The chain uses TRBV12-5 and TRBJ2-1; 9 of the junction bases match TRBD1. This sequence was found in a man younger than 35 in good health and CMV-seropositive. The DNA sequence follows: TGTGCTAGTGGTTTGGTACAGGGGGCGGGCTCCTACAATGAGCAGTTCTTC. Its product reads: CASGLVQGAGSYNEQFF.